This record looks at one TCR beta chain sequence and its context. Its specificity is not known. The data stem from a study of cytomegalovirus exposure and HLA in healthy donors. At the level of the study: The Caucasian-associated ancestry cluster held over 80% of 398 genotyped donors.

V lost 2 bases, J lost 2 bases, and 12 bases lay in between. Germline V gene data show CDR1 as SGHRS and CDR2 as YFSETQ. The CDR3 runs to 15 residues. These donors, healthy bone marrow donors, were studied. Findings and limits, study-wide: Within a later analysis, the majority of CMV-associated TCR beta chains appeared HLA-restricted.

60 Vbeta and 13 Jbeta primers were used in PCR. Here immunoSEQ multiplex PCR was the method, and the copy in TCRdb shows in-frame clones only, minus some. The sample shows about 150,000 clones, approximately 70% of them seen only once. The sample consisted of PBMCs. The sequence was obtained from a woman between 18 and 29 years old in good health and CMV-seropositive. This sequence joins TRBV5-1 and TRBJ2-3; weak D call: TRBD2 (6 bases). This CDR3 is CASSFFRGNTDTQYF. Here the CDR3 DNA reads TGCGCCAGCAGCTTTTTCCGGGGGAACACAGATACGCAGTATTTT.